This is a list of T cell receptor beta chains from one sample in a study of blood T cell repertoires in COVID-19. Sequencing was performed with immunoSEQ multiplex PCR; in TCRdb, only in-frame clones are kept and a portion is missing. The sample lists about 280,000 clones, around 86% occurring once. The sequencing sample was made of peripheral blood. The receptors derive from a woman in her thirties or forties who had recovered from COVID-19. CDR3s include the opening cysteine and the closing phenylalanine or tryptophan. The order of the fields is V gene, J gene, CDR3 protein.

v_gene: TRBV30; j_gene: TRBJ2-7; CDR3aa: CAWSSRGASGRAYEQYF
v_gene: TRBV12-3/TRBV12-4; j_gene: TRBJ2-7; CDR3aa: CASSLGESYEQYF
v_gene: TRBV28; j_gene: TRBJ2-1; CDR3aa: CASSSSSGPGGYNEQFF
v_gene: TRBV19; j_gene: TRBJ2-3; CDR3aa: CASSTGLAGLADTQYF
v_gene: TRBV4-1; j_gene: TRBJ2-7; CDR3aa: CASSQVPSPWAGAGEQYF
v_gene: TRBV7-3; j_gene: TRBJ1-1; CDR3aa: CASSLTAGTEAFF
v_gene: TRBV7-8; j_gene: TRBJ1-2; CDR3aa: CASSLTEAYGYTF
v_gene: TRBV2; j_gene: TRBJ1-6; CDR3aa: CASSEGTANSPLHF
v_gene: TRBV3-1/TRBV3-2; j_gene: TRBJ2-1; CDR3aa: CASSQGGLGVAEQFF
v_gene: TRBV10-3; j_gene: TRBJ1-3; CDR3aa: CAISAAGNSGNTIYF
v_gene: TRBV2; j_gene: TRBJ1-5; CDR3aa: CASSGQDNQPQHF
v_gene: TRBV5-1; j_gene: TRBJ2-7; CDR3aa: CASSLTRYEQYF
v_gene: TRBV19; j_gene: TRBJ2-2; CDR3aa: CASGDFYGELFF
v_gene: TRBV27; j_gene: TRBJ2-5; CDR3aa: CASALGLAGSKTQYF
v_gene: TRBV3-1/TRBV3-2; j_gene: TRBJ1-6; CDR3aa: CASSQEAGGNSPLHF
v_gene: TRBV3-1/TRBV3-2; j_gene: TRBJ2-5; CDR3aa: CASSQGLAAVETQYF
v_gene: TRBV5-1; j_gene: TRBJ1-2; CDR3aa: CASSLGAGAHYGYTF